The entry below gives a single TCR beta chain sequence along with its context. The germline gives CDR1 ENHRY, CDR2 SYGVKD. The length of the CDR3 is 16 residues. V trimming: 4 bases; J trimming: 4 bases; junction bases outside the gene matches: 12. Participants' own reports of clinical history determined their cohort assignment. The sample comes from a study of blood T cell repertoires in COVID-19. Sequencing used immunoSEQ multiplex PCR; TCRdb keeps in-frame clones, though not all of them. The sample lists 250,000 to 350,000 clones; nearly 90% were seen once. Sequences were obtained from PBMCs or T cells enriched from blood (not recorded which). This receptor was taken from a woman aged 50 to 60 who had been exposed to COVID-19. The V and J genes are TRBV10-3 and TRBJ2-7; TRBD1 agrees at 8 bases. In nucleotides, the CDR3 is TGTGCCATCAGTGGAGAGGGCCGACAGGGGAGATACGAGCAGTACTTC. Residues: CAISGEGRQGRYEQYF.